Following are 20 T cell receptor beta chains from one sample sequenced in a study of T-cell reconstitution after alpha-beta-depleted transplantation in children. Preparation of the TCRbeta library involved a method that used unique molecular identifiers. TCRdb ran MiXCR on the PCR reads and lists one entry per CDR3 protein. The sample carries a few hundred thousand distinct CDR3 sequences, under 30% recorded once. The material sequenced was PBMCs, taken before TCRalphabeta/CD19-depleted stem cell transplant. Receptors were obtained from a girl aged 2 to 9 with Fanconi anemia, due to receive a stem cell transplant.

The V call is TRBV12-3 or TRBV12-4, the J call TRBJ2-1; D not resolved. The CDR3 sequence is 13 residues long. Trimming removed 3 bases at V and 7 bases at J, with 10 bases between. The CDR3 protein is CASSLKGKNEQFF. For the CDR3, the DNA is TGTGCCAGCAGTTTGAAAGGGAAGAATGAGCAGTTCTTC.

This clonotype was seen ten or more times. The chain has TRBV28 and TRBJ1-3; D is perhaps TRBD1 (6 bases). Trimming shortened V by 5 bases and J by 3 bases, and 17 bases separated the two germline ends. Germline V CDR1 and CDR2: MDHEN, SYDVKM. This CDR3 spans 16 amino acids. DNA for the CDR3: TGTGCCAGCAGTACCCAACGACAGGCCTTTGGAAACACCATATATTTT. Translation: CASSTQRQAFGNTIYF. The whole variable domain, filled in from reference TRBV28 and TRBJ1-3, reads DVKVTQSSRYLVKRTGEKVFLECVQDMDHENMFWYRQDPGLGLRLIYFSYDVKMKEKGDIPEGYSVSREKKERFSLILESASTNQTSMYLCASSTQRQAFGNTIYFGEGSWLTVV.

V is TRBV18 and J is TRBJ2-5; no firm D call. In germline, CDR1 is KGHSH, CDR2 LQKENI. V was shortened by 8 bases and J by 2 bases, with 12 bases between the two germline ends. The CDR3 runs 13 residues. In nucleotides, the CDR3 is TGTGCCAGCGTGAACTTCAGACAAGAGACCCAGTACTTC. Protein product: CASVNFRQETQYF.

The chain couples TRBV6-5 to TRBJ2-7; maybe TRBD1 (5 bases). CDR1 is MNHEY, CDR2 SVGAGI, per germline. The CDR3 runs 16 residues. Trimming took off 0 bases at V and 5 bases at J, with 17 bases between the two ends. For the CDR3, the DNA is TGTGCCAGCAGTTACTCGATGGGGCGGCCCGAGGACGAGCAGTACTTC. It is translated as CASSYSMGRPEDEQYF.

The gene calls are TRBV7-2 and TRBJ1-3, with 8 bases that match TRBD1. Germline CDR1 reads SGHTA; CDR2 reads FQGNSA. The length of the CDR3 is 16 residues. Germline trimming cut 5 bases from V and 0 bases from J; bases unmatched to any gene: 6. CDR3 residues: CASSLGQGISGNTIYF. In DNA, the CDR3 is TGTGCCAGCAGCCTCGGACAGGGAATCTCTGGAAACACCATATATTTT.

V and J are TRBV7-8 and TRBJ2-3, with 8 bases fitting TRBD2. V lost 4 bases and J lost 1; bases outside the gene matches: 4. The CDR3 length is 15 residues. Germline CDR1 is SGHVS and CDR2 is FQNEAQ. Written as DNA, the CDR3 is TGTGCCAGCAGCTCCCCGGGACTAGGCACAGATACGCAGTATTTT. Protein sequence: CASSSPGLGTDTQYF.

This clonotype was counted a few times. This rearrangement joins TRBV28 to TRBJ1-2, with 7 bases that match TRBD1. Germline loops: CDR1 MDHEN, CDR2 SYDVKM. V was pared by 10 bases and J by 8 bases, with 16 bases of the junction left unmatched. The CDR3 runs to 14 residues. CDR3 in amino acids: CATTTGTANLGYTF. The CDR3 DNA reads TGTGCCACCACAACCGGGACAGCGAATTTGGGCTACACCTTC.

In its sample, this clonotype was seen a few times. This chain links TRBV7-2 with TRBJ2-7, with 7 positions matching TRBD2. In germline, CDR1 is SGHTA, CDR2 FQGNSA. This CDR3 region has 15 residues. Germline trimming cut 5 bases from V and 2 bases from J; bases unmatched to any gene: 9. The CDR3 reads CASSLVGGRTYEQYF. The CDR3 bases are TGTGCCAGCAGCCTAGTGGGAGGGAGGACCTACGAGCAGTACTTC.

The CDR3 sequence: CASSILAGATYNEQFF. CDR3 nucleotide sequence: TGTGCCAGCAGTATTCTAGCGGGAGCTACATACAATGAGCAGTTCTTC. V is TRBV6-1 and J is TRBJ2-1, with 10 bases fitting TRBD2. The CDR3 is 16 residues long. The trim removed 5 bases at V and 4 bases at J, leaving 8 bases unmatched. Germline loops: CDR1 MNHNS, CDR2 SASEGT.

The V gene is TRBV29-1, the J gene TRBJ2-1; 11 bases agree with TRBD2. Per germline, CDR1 SQVTM and CDR2 ANQGSEA. The CDR3 has 15 residues. V was clipped by 2 bases and J by 6 bases; unmatched bases: 6. This CDR3 is CSVEPVAGGPNEQFF. CDR3 sequence (DNA): TGCAGCGTTGAACCCGTAGCGGGGGGGCCCAATGAGCAGTTCTTC.

Many counts were recorded for this clonotype. The V and J genes are TRBV12-3 or TRBV12-4 and TRBJ2-5; the D is unclear. The CDR3 runs 12 residues. The germline V and J ends were trimmed by 6 bases and 4 bases, with 9 bases remaining between them. The CDR3 sequence: CASRWSLETQYF. CDR3 bases: TGTGCCAGCAGGTGGTCCTTAGAGACCCAGTACTTC.

This clonotype has a handful of counts. The V and J genes are TRBV20-1 and TRBJ2-5, with TRBD2 as a possible D gene (6 bases). CDR3 length: 14 amino acids. V was pared by 5 bases and J by 2 bases, with 15 bases between. Germline V lookup: CDR1 DFQATT, CDR2 SNEGSKA (reference sequence). Here the CDR3 DNA reads TGCAGTGCTTTTCGGGACTCGGGGCAAGAGACCCAGTACTTC. It translates to CSAFRDSGQETQYF.

Only a few counts were recorded for this clonotype. The chain joins TRBV7-3 to TRBJ2-3; a possible D gene is TRBD2 (6 bases). There are 16 residues in the CDR3. In germline, CDR1 is SGHTA, CDR2 FQGTGA. V dropped 2 bases and J dropped 2 bases, with 14 bases sitting between them. The CDR3 loop reads CASSLFRTTHTDTQYF. The CDR3 DNA reads as TGTGCCAGCAGCTTATTTCGGACTACGCACACAGATACGCAGTATTTT.

V and J are TRBV20-1 and TRBJ2-1, with TRBD2 matching over 9 bases. This CDR3 has 13 residues. V gave up 4 bases and J gave up 8 bases; unmatched junction bases: 6. Germline V gives CDR1 DFQATT, CDR2 SNEGSKA (reference sequence). CDR3 protein: CSAITSGWDEQFF. In DNA, the CDR3 is TGCAGTGCTATTACTAGCGGGTGGGATGAGCAGTTCTTC.

In this sample, this clonotype turned up a few times. The chain combines TRBV2 with TRBJ2-7; 7 positions agree with TRBD1. Trimming at V came to 4 bases and at J to 0 bases, leaving 6 bases not matched to a gene. CDR3 size: 15 residues. Looked up from germline, CDR1 is SNHLY and CDR2 is FYNNEI. Written as DNA, the CDR3 is TGTGCCAGCAGTGTCGGGACAGTCCTCTCCTACGAGCAGTACTTC. It specifies CASSVGTVLSYEQYF. Full variable domain (missing parts from reference TRBV2 and TRBJ2-7): EPEVTQTPSHQVTQMGQEVILRCVPISNHLYFYWYRQILGQKVEFLVSFYNNEISEKSEIFDDQFSVERPDGSNFTLKIRSTKLEDSAMYFCASSVGTVLSYEQYFGPGTRLTVT.

This clonotype was seen many times. The V gene is TRBV29-1, the J gene TRBJ2-3; weak D call: TRBD2 (5 bases). The germline gives CDR1 SQVTM, CDR2 ANQGSEA. The V gene lost 7 bases and the J gene lost 5 bases, with 16 bases spanning the gap. The CDR3 sequence is 13 residues long. CDR3 residues: CSARGSHEDTQYF. The CDR3 region has the DNA TGCAGCGCCCGGGGATCCCATGAAGATACGCAGTATTTT.

This clonotype was observed once. J is TRBJ2-2 and V is TRBV7-8; D call uncertain. The V gene lost 5 bases and the J gene lost 3 bases, with 10 bases spanning the gap. Germline loops: CDR1 SGHVS, CDR2 FQNEAQ. There are 14 residues in the CDR3. CDR3 in amino acids: CASSKRRYTGELFF. For the CDR3, the DNA is TGTGCCAGCAGCAAACGACGTTACACCGGGGAGCTGTTTTTT. Drawing the rest from reference TRBV7-8 and TRBJ2-2, the complete variable domain is GAGVSQSPRYKVAKRGQDVALRCDPISGHVSLFWYQQALGQGPEFLTYFQNEAQLDKSGLPSDRFFAERPEGSVSTLKIQRTQQEDSAVYLCASSKRRYTGELFFGEGSRLTVL.

This clonotype was counted a few times. V is TRBV12-3 or TRBV12-4 and J is TRBJ1-5; tentative D call: TRBD1 (6 bases). The CDR3 length is 16 residues. The germline V and J ends were trimmed by 5 bases and 0 bases, with 14 bases remaining between them. The CDR3 DNA is TGTGCCAGCAGTACCGGGACAACCTATAGCAATCAGCCCCAGCATTTT. This gives the protein CASSTGTTYSNQPQHF.

There are many counts of this clonotype. The V gene is TRBV29-1, the J gene TRBJ2-6; D is undetermined. Germline loops: CDR1 SQVTM, CDR2 ANQGSEA. The CDR3 is 13 residues long. Between the trimmed V and J ends, which lost 3 bases and 2 bases, there was a span of 5 bases. CDR3 amino acids: CSVEGTGANVLTF. In DNA, the CDR3 is TGCAGCGTTGAGGGCACTGGGGCCAACGTCCTGACTTTC.

The chain recombines TRBV15 with TRBJ2-1, with 7 bases fitting TRBD2. CDR3 length equals 14 residues. Germline CDR1 is LNHNV and CDR2 is YYDKDF (reference sequence). V gave up 5 bases and J gave up 3 bases; unmatched junction bases: 4. DNA of the CDR3: TGTGCCACCAGCTCAGGACTAGTCTACAATGAGCAGTTCTTC. Amino acid sequence: CATSSGLVYNEQFF.